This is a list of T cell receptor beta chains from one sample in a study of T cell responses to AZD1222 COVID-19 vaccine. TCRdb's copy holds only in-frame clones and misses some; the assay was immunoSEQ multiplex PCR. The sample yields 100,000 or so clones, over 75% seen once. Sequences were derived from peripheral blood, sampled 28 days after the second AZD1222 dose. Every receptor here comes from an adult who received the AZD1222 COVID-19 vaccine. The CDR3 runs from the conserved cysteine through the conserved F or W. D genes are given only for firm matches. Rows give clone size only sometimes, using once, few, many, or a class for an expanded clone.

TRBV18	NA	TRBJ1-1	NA	TGTGCCAGCTCACTAAAAAAAGGGAGCGGCGACACTGAAGCTTTCTTT	CASSLKKGSGDTEAFF
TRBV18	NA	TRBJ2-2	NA	TGTGCCAGCTCACCTCAGGGTCAATTAAACACCGGGGAGCTGTTTTTT	CASSPQGQLNTGELFF
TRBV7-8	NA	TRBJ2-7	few	TGTGCCAGCAGCCCCTCTACGAAGCAGTACTTC	CASSPSTKQYF
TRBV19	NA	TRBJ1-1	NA	TGTGCCAGTAGTACTATGGGACCAGCCAACTCTGAAGCTTTCTTT	CASSTMGPANSEAFF
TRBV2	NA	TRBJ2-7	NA	TGTGCCAGCAGTGCAGACAGGCTGTACTACGAGCAGTACTTC	CASSADRLYYEQYF
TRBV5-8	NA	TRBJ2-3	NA	TGTGCCAGCAGTATCGGAGGCACAGATACGCAGTATTTT	CASSIGGTDTQYF
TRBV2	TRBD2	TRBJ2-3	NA	TGTGCCAGCGGCGTGGCGGGGGGTGGCACAGATACGCAGTATTTT	CASGVAGGGTDTQYF
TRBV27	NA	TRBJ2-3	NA	TGTGCCAGCAGTCTTGGGGATACGCAGTATTTT	CASSLGDTQYF
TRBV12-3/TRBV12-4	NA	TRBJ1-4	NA	TGTGCCAGCAGTTTACAGGGAAAACTGTTTTTT	CASSLQGKLFF
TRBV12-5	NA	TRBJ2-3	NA	TGTGCTAGTGGTTTGGTCACCAGGGACGGTACGCAGTATTTT	CASGLVTRDGTQYF